This T cell receptor beta chain was recovered during a study of quantifying T cell responses using KT2 cells. Study details: TCR alpha and beta constant-region primers primed reverse transcription of RNA.

This clonotype has at least ten counts. Each cDNA got a UMI-containing oligo ligated at its 3' end. First-round PCR used roughly 4 cycles and beta primers RC1.1 and RC1.2 covering TRBC1 and TRBC2. From the UMI-ligation and nested PCR reads, TCRdb called clonotypes with MiXCR, one entry per CDR3 protein. The sample lists 25,000 to 40,000 distinct CDR3 sequences; under 13% were seen once. The specimen was PBMCs spiked with cells of the T cell clone KT2. The TCR originated in a human donor.

CDR3 in amino acids: CASGFATDTQYF. Written as DNA, the CDR3 is TGTGCTAGTGGTTTCGCCACAGATACGCAGTATTTT. The V and J genes are TRBV12-5 and TRBJ2-3; no clear D. The CDR3 extends over 12 amino acids. Germline CDR1 is LGHNT and CDR2 is FRNRAP. V lost 3 bases and J lost 2, with 3 bases in between.